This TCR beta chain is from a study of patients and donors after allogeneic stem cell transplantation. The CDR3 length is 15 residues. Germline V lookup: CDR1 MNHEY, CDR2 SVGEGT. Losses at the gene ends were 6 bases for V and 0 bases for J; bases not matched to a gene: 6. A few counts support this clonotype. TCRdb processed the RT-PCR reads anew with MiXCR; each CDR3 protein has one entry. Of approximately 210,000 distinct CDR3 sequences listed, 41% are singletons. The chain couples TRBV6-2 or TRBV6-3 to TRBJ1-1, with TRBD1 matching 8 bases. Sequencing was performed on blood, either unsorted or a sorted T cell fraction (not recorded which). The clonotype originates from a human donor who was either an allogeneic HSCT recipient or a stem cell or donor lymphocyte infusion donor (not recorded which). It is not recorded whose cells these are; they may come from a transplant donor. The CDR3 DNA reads TGTGCCAGCAGCGACCGGGACAGGTTGAACACTGAAGCTTTCTTT. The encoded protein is CASSDRDRLNTEAFF.